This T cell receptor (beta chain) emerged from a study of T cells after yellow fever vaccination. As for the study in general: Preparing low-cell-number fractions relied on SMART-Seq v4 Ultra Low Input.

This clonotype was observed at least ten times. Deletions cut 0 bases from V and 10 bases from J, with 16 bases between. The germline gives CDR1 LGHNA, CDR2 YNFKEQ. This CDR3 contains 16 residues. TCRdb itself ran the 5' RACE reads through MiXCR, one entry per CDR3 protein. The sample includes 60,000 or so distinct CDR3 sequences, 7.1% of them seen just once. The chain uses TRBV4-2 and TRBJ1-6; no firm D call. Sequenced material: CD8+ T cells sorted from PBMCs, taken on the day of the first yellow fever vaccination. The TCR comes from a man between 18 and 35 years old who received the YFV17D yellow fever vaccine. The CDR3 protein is CASSQEDGSTQSPLHF. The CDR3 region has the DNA TGTGCCAGCAGCCAAGAGGACGGGTCGACCCAGTCACCCCTCCACTTT.